The 27 T cell receptor beta chains below all came from one sample that was sequenced in a study of human T cells and chemical hapten exposure. Stated time point: pre-sensitization, week 0. The treatment: therapeutic diphenylcyclopropenone sensitization with weekly scalp DPC. Using its own MiXCR run on the RACE reads, TCRdb lists one record per CDR3 protein. The data hold about 93,000 distinct CDR3 sequences, with 8.5% observed a single time. Here the sequenced sample was whole blood, taken in connection with sensitization to the hapten diphenylcyclopropenone (DPC). All receptors derive from a man between 40 and 49 years old with alopecia areata. Some clones in this sample may be carry-over from other donors' samples.

This clonotype was seen repeatedly, ten times or more. The J gene is TRBJ2-3, the V gene TRBV14; D is ambiguous. The CDR3 is 16 amino acids. With 4 bases removed from V and 0 bases from J, the gap between germline ends came to 14 bases. Germline V gives CDR1 SGHDN, CDR2 FVKESK. The CDR3 nucleotides are TGTGCCAGCAGCCTAGGCTTCTCGCTGAGCACAGATACGCAGTATTTT. This encodes CASSLGFSLSTDTQYF.

Only a few counts were recorded for this clonotype. CDR3 loop: CASSYGNSYSNQPQHF. DNA for the CDR3: TGTGCCAGCAGTTACGGTAACAGTTATAGCAATCAGCCCCAGCATTTT. The gene calls are TRBV6-6 and TRBJ1-5, with D hard to call. The germline gives CDR1 MNHNY, CDR2 SVGAGI (reference sequence). The CDR3 spans 16 residues. The V gene lost 2 bases and the J gene lost 0 bases, with 11 bases spanning the gap.

The sample holds many counts of this clonotype. V is TRBV6-1 and J is TRBJ2-1; 7 bases line up with TRBD2. From germline, CDR1 is MNHNS and CDR2 SASEGT. V gave up 2 bases and J gave up 1 base; unmatched junction bases: 2. CDR3 size: 15 residues. In nucleotides, the CDR3 is TGTGCCAGCAGTGAACAGGGAGGGTCCTACAATGAGCAGTTCTTC. It yields the protein CASSEQGGSYNEQFF.

The chain employs TRBV6-5 and TRBJ2-3; D is possibly TRBD2 (5 bases). Germline V gene data show CDR1 as MNHEY and CDR2 as SVGAGI. Trimming pared 8 bases from V and 0 bases from J, leaving 6 bases between. This CDR3 contains 12 residues. CDR3 sequence: CASGRSTDTQYF. DNA for the CDR3: TGTGCCAGCGGGAGAAGCACAGATACGCAGTATTTT.

This clonotype was seen at least ten times. This chain links TRBV7-3 with TRBJ2-3; the D is unclear. The CDR3 extends over 13 amino acids. V was pared by 9 bases and J by 0 bases, with 10 bases between. CDR1 SGHTA and CDR2 FQGTGA come from the germline V gene. CDR3 amino acids: CASRLGSTDTQYF. CDR3 coding DNA: TGTGCCAGTAGACTGGGGAGCACAGATACGCAGTATTTT.

This clonotype was seen many times. J is TRBJ2-7 and V is TRBV7-9; D call uncertain. Between the trimmed V and J ends, which lost 5 bases and 0 bases, there was a span of 8 bases. The CDR3 is 13 residues long. The V gene's germline CDR1 is SEHNR and CDR2 FQNEAQ (reference sequence). DNA for the CDR3: TGTGCCAGCAGCGGTCCCCCCTCCTACGAGCAGTACGTC. It translates to CASSGPPSYEQYV.

The V gene is TRBV6-2 or TRBV6-3, the J gene TRBJ2-1; D uncertain. Germline values: CDR1 MNHEY, CDR2 SVGEGT. There are 11 residues in the CDR3. Trimming removed 2 bases from V and 9 bases from J, with 5 bases in between. This CDR3 reads CASSYVGEQFF. The CDR3, as DNA: TGTGCCAGCAGTTACGTTGGTGAGCAGTTCTTC.

This clonotype was recorded many times. This sequence joins TRBV2 and TRBJ2-1, with TRBD1 matching over 11 bases. This CDR3 is 14 amino acids long. V lost 10 bases to trimming and J lost 6 bases; unmatched junction nucleotides: 8. CDR1 is SNHLY and CDR2 is FYNNEI in the germline V gene. CDR3 residues: CATMSGTGGNEQFF. As DNA, the CDR3 is TGTGCCACCATGTCCGGGACAGGGGGCAATGAGCAGTTCTTC. Combining the CDR3 with reference TRBV2 and TRBJ2-1 gives the whole variable domain EPEVTQTPSHQVTQMGQEVILRCVPISNHLYFYWYRQILGQKVEFLVSFYNNEISEKSEIFDDQFSVERPDGSNFTLKIRSTKLEDSAMYFCATMSGTGGNEQFFGPGTRLTVL.

V and J are TRBV5-6 and TRBJ2-2; 10 nucleotides match TRBD2. V lost 3 bases, J lost 7 bases, and 6 bases stayed unmatched. The germline gives CDR1 SGHDT, CDR2 YYEEEE. There are 15 residues in the CDR3. The CDR3 is CASSSSGSSNGELFF. The DNA for the CDR3 is TGTGCCAGCAGCTCTAGCGGGAGTAGCAACGGGGAGCTGTTTTTT.

The rearrangement joins TRBV12-3 or TRBV12-4 to TRBJ1-2; tentative D call: TRBD1 (5 bases). This CDR3 is built from 13 residues. V shed 6 bases and J shed 4 bases, with 12 bases lying between them. CDR3 nucleotides: TGTGCCAGCAGCAACCTGGACACCTATGGCTACACCTTC. Its protein is CASSNLDTYGYTF.

This chain connects TRBV28 to TRBJ2-7; D is undetermined. CDR3 length equals 15 residues. Germline loops: CDR1 MDHEN, CDR2 SYDVKM. Deletions cut 2 bases from V and 7 bases from J, with 18 bases between. For the CDR3, the DNA is TGTGCCAGCAGTTTAAGTTTAGGTCAGGTCAGAGAGCAGTACTTC. Protein: CASSLSLGQVREQYF.

This clonotype showed up just a few times. The V call is TRBV11-1, the J call TRBJ2-5; 8 bases map to TRBD1. Germline V gene sequence: CDR1 SGHAT, CDR2 FQDESV (reference sequence). The CDR3 is 14 residues long. V shed 5 bases and J 4 bases; nucleotides not matched to a gene: 6. The CDR3 loop is CASSHGQGVETQYF. CDR3 nucleotide sequence: TGTGCCAGCAGCCACGGACAGGGCGTAGAGACCCAGTACTTC.

This clonotype was seen at least ten times. The chain employs TRBV2 and TRBJ1-4, with 10 positions matching TRBD1. Germline lookup yields CDR1 SNHLY and CDR2 FYNNEI. After removal of 8 bases from V and 7 bases from J, the junction contained 4 bases not matched to a gene. The CDR3 runs 13 residues. The CDR3 DNA sequence: TGTGCCAGCCGACAGGGGGCGGTTGAAAAACTGTTTTTT. Its protein product is CASRQGAVEKLFF.

This clonotype has more than one count but fewer than ten. The gene calls are TRBV18 and TRBJ2-3; possibly TRBD1 or TRBD2 for D (5 bases each). Germline values: CDR1 KGHSH, CDR2 LQKENI. The CDR3 length is 18 residues. V lost 4 bases to trimming and J lost 4 bases, with 24 bases between them. The CDR3 region has the DNA TGTGCCAGCTCACTTCTAACGCCCGGGGCCCAAGCCGCAGATACGCAGTATTTT. It codes for CASSLLTPGAQAADTQYF.

This clonotype was counted a few times. This chain uses TRBV7-3 with TRBJ1-1, with D possibly matching TRBD1 (5 bases). Germline assignment: CDR1 SGHTA and CDR2 FQGTGA. The V and J ends lost 5 bases and 0 bases respectively, with 7 bases between them. This CDR3 region has 13 residues. CDR3 in amino acids: CASSTGMNTEAFF. The CDR3 DNA follows: TGTGCCAGCAGCACAGGCATGAACACTGAAGCTTTCTTT.

This clonotype was found many times. The chain joins TRBV20-1 to TRBJ1-5; possibly TRBD1 for D (6 bases). The germline CDR1 and CDR2 sequences are DFQATT and SNEGSKA (reference sequence). The V end lost 5 bases, the J end lost 5 bases, and 22 bases lay between the germline ends. The CDR3 has 16 residues. The CDR3 DNA is TGCAGTGCTCAACCCGAAACAGGGTCTCCAGATCAGCCCCAGCATTTT. This gives the protein CSAQPETGSPDQPQHF.

This clonotype was seen a few times. The chain has TRBV19 and TRBJ1-1; no clear D gene. Germline V gene data show CDR1 as LNHDA and CDR2 as SQIVND (reference sequence). The CDR3 is made up of 12 amino acids. Trimming shortened V by 1 base and J by 7 bases, and 7 bases separated the two germline ends. The CDR3 DNA reads as TGTGCCAGTAGTATAGTGTTCGGTGAAGCTTTCTTT. Residues: CASSIVFGEAFF.

V gene TRBV10-3 combines with J gene TRBJ1-1; weak D call: TRBD1 (5 bases). Germline V gene lookup returns CDR1 ENHRY and CDR2 SYGVKD. V lost 3 bases and J 3 bases, leaving 5 bases between the germline ends. The CDR3 has 12 residues. CDR3 nucleotide sequence: TGTGCCATCAGTGACAGGGACACTGAAGCTTTCTTT. This codes for CAISDRDTEAFF.

This clonotype came up a few times. The rearrangement links TRBV3-1 to TRBJ2-6, with 7 bases that match TRBD1. V was clipped by 4 bases and J by 0 bases; unmatched bases: 3. This CDR3 spans 16 amino acids. Looked up from germline, CDR1 is LGHDT and CDR2 is YNNKEL (reference sequence). The CDR3 DNA reads TGTGCCAGCAGCCCGGGACAGACCTCTGGGGCCAACGTCCTGACTTTC. Amino acid sequence: CASSPGQTSGANVLTF.

This clonotype occurred many times. The chain uses TRBV7-9 and TRBJ1-6; 7 nucleotides align to TRBD1. There are 14 residues in the CDR3. V shed 5 bases and J 10 bases; nucleotides not matched to a gene: 8. Germline CDR1 is SEHNR and CDR2 is FQNEAQ (reference sequence). The CDR3 reads CASSNTTGYSPLHF. CDR3 sequence (DNA): TGTGCCAGCAGCAACACGACAGGGTACTCACCCCTCCACTTT.

The chain combines TRBV6-5 with TRBJ2-3, with D perhaps TRBD2 (5 bases). CDR1 and CDR2 from the germline V gene are MNHEY and SVGAGI. The CDR3 is made up of 15 amino acids. Deletions cut 0 bases from V and 0 bases from J, with 7 bases between. The chain's CDR3 is CASSYSPGSTDTQYF. CDR3 DNA sequence: TGTGCCAGCAGTTACTCCCCGGGAAGCACAGATACGCAGTATTTT.

CDR3 residues: CASSVGGEETQYF. The CDR3, as DNA: TGTGCCAGCAGCGTAGGGGGGGAGGAGACCCAGTACTTC. The V gene is TRBV9, the J gene TRBJ2-5, with a possible D match to TRBD2 (6 bases). The V end lost 0 bases, the J end lost 5 bases, and 8 bases lay between the germline ends. In germline, CDR1 is SGDLS, CDR2 YYNGEE. The CDR3 length is 13 residues.

The chain recombines TRBV18 with TRBJ2-4; a weak D match, TRBD1 (6 bases). Looked up from germline, CDR1 is KGHSH and CDR2 is LQKENI. V shed 1 base and J shed 2 bases, with 9 bases lying between them. CDR3 length equals 15 residues. The CDR3 DNA follows: TGTGCCAGCTCACCACTGCAGGGGACCAAAAACATTCAGTACTTC. This encodes CASSPLQGTKNIQYF.

This clonotype was seen repeatedly, ten times or more. The chain recombines TRBV16 with TRBJ2-1; D is perhaps TRBD1 or TRBD2 (5 bases each). The CDR3 length is 15 residues. CDR1 and CDR2 from the germline V gene are KGHSY and FQNENV. Trimming removed 2 bases at V and 3 bases at J, with 11 bases between. DNA of the CDR3: TGTGCCAGCAGCCAAATGAGGGGAGACTACAATGAGCAGTTCTTC. This codes for CASSQMRGDYNEQFF.

The chain links TRBV6-1 to TRBJ2-3; perhaps TRBD1 as D (5 bases). CDR1 and CDR2 from the germline V gene are MNHNS and SASEGT. The CDR3 length is 13 residues. Trimming removed 7 bases from V and 1 base from J, with 9 bases in between. In DNA form, the CDR3 reads TGTGCCAGCACGAGACAGCGCACAGATACGCAGTATTTT. Its translation: CASTRQRTDTQYF.

This chain uses TRBV7-8 with TRBJ2-7, with TRBD2 identical over 10 bases. Germline V gene sequence: CDR1 SGHVS, CDR2 FQNEAQ. The CDR3 loop spans 16 amino acids. The junction had 10 bases not matched to a gene; V was cut back by 4 bases and J by 4 bases. DNA of the CDR3: TGTGCCAGCAGCTCAAGTTCTGCTAGCGGGAGTTACGAGCAGTACTTC. Translated, it gives CASSSSSASGSYEQYF.

This clonotype was seen at least ten times. One end of the junction is discordant with germline, which a read error may explain. The rearrangement links TRBV5-1 to TRBJ1-1; perhaps TRBD1 as D (5 bases). Germline values: CDR1 SGHRS, CDR2 YFSETQ. CDR3 size: 13 residues. This chain's CDR3 is CASSLDGGGRWSF. CDR3 DNA sequence: TGCGCCAGCAGCTTGGACGGTGGGGGGAGGTGGTCGTTT. Full variable domain (rest looked up from reference TRBV5-1 and TRBJ1-1): KAGVTQTPRYLIKTRGQQVTLSCSPISGHRSVSWYQQTPGQGLQFLFEYFSETQRNKGNFPGRFSGRQFSNSRSEMNVSTLELGDSALYLCASSLDGGGRWSFGQGTRLTVV.